The 6 T cell receptor beta chains below all came from one sample that was sequenced in a study of PD-1 blockade in mismatch repair-deficient tumors. Some clones are missing from TCRdb's copy, which holds only in-frame ones; the method was immunoSEQ multiplex PCR. Of about 15,000 clones in the sample, more than 70% were seen once. Sample: PBMCs, taken before pembrolizumab treatment. These receptors all come from an adult with mismatch repair-deficient cancer.

The chain has TRBV28 and TRBJ1-5; 9 bases agree with TRBD1. The V segment lost 1 base and the J segment 1 base; nucleotides outside the gene matches: 2. CDR1 MDHEN and CDR2 SYDVKM come from the germline V gene. The CDR3 sequence is 16 residues long. CDR3 amino acids: CASSLLGTGSNQPQHF. CDR3 sequence (DNA): TGTGCCAGCAGTTTATTAGGGACAGGGAGCAATCAGCCCCAGCATTTT.

The V and J genes are TRBV4-3 and TRBJ1-1; D not resolved. CDR1 is LGHNA and CDR2 is YSLEER in the germline V gene. The CDR3 has 15 residues. The germline V and J ends were trimmed by 0 bases and 1 base, with 9 bases remaining between them. The CDR3 sequence: CASSQDHGPNTEAFF. The DNA of the CDR3 is TGCGCCAGCAGCCAAGATCATGGCCCGAACACTGAAGCTTTCTTT.

The rearrangement joins TRBV4-3 to TRBJ2-3, with a possible D match to TRBD1 (6 bases). Germline CDR1 is LGHNA and CDR2 is YSLEER. V lost 0 bases, J lost 0 bases, and 13 bases lay in between. The CDR3 extends over 17 amino acids. Written as DNA, the CDR3 is TGCGCCAGCAGCCAAGAGGCCAGGGGTAGAAGCACAGATACGCAGTATTTT. This codes for CASSQEARGRSTDTQYF.

This clone has only one observation. This sequence joins TRBV5-8 and TRBJ2-5; 7 bases match TRBD1. The J segment lost 2 bases and the V segment lost 3 bases, leaving 10 bases of the junction unmatched. The CDR3 loop spans 16 amino acids. The V gene's germline CDR1 is SGHTS and CDR2 YDEGEE. CDR3 nucleotide sequence: TGTGCCAGCAGCTCGACAGGGTCCTACCTTCAAGAGACCCAGTACTTC. Its translation is CASSSTGSYLQETQYF.

CDR3 in amino acids: CASREQGRTGELFF. The CDR3 DNA reads as TGTGCCAGCAGGGAACAGGGTAGGACCGGGGAGCTGTTTTTT. The chain combines TRBV6-1 with TRBJ2-2; maybe TRBD1 (6 bases). The CDR3 is 14 residues long. Trimming stripped 6 bases from V and 5 bases from J, with 13 bases between. Germline loops: CDR1 MNHNS, CDR2 SASEGT.

The chain couples TRBV5-1 to TRBJ1-2, with 7 bases aligning to TRBD1. The junction had 9 bases not matched to a gene; V was cut back by 0 bases and J by 4 bases. CDR1 is SGHRS, CDR2 YFSETQ, per germline. The CDR3 has 16 residues. The CDR3: CASSLVPGGFGYGYTF. The CDR3 DNA reads as TGCGCCAGCAGCTTGGTCCCAGGGGGGTTTGGCTATGGCTACACCTTC. The full variable domain, with the rest looked up from reference TRBV5-1 and TRBJ1-2, is KAGVTQTPRYLIKTRGQQVTLSCSPISGHRSVSWYQQTPGQGLQFLFEYFSETQRNKGNFPGRFSGRQFSNSRSEMNVSTLELGDSALYLCASSLVPGGFGYGYTFGSGTRLTVV.